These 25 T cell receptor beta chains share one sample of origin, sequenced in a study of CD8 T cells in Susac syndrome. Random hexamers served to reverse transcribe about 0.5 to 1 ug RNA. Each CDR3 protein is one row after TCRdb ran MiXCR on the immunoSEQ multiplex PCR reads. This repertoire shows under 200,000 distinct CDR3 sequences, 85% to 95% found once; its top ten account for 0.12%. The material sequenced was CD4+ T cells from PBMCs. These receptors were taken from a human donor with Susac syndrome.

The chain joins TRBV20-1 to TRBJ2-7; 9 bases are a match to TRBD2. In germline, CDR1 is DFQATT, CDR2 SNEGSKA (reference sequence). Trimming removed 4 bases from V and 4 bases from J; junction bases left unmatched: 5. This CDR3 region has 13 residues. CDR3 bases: TGCAGTGCTAATCTAGCGGGGATTTACGAGCAGTACTTC. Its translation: CSANLAGIYEQYF.

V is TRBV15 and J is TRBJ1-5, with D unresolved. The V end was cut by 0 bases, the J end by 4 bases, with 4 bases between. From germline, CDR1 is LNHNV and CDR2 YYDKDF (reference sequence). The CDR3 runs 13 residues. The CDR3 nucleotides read TGTGCCACCAGCAGAGATCGGAATCAGCCCCAGCATTTT. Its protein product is CATSRDRNQPQHF.

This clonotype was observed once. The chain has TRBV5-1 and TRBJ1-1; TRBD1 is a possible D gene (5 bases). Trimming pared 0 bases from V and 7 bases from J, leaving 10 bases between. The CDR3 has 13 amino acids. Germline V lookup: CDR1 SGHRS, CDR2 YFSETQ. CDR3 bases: TGCGCCAGCAGCTTGGTGGGGGAGGGTGAAGCTTTCTTT. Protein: CASSLVGEGEAFF.

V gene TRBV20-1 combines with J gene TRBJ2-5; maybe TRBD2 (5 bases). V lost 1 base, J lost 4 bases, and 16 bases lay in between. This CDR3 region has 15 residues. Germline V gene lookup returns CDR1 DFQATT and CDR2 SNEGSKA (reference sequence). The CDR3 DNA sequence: TGCAGTGCTAGAGGTGCATGGGCGGGTGGAGAGACCCAGTACTTC. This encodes CSARGAWAGGETQYF.

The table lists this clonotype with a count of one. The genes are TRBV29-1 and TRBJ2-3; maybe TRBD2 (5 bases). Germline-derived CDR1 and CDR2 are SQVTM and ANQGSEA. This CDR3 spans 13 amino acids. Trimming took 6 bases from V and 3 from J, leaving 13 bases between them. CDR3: CSVTTGSTDTQYF. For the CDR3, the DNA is TGCAGCGTCACCACGGGGTCGACAGATACGCAGTATTTT.

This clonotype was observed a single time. Here the CDR3 reads CASSQESGTAALNEKLFF. The DNA of the CDR3 is TGTGCCAGCAGCCAAGAAAGCGGGACGGCGGCTCTTAATGAAAAACTGTTTTTT. The chain carries TRBV4-2 and TRBJ1-4; perhaps TRBD1 as D (5 bases). The CDR3 totals 18 residues. V gave up 0 bases and J gave up 4 bases, with 18 bases separating them. Germline CDR1 reads LGHNA; CDR2 reads YNFKEQ.

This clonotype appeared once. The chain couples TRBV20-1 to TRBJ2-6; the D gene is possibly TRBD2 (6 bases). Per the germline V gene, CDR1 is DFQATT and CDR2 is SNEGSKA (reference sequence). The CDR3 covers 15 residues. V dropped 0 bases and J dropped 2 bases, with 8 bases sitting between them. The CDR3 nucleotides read TGCAGTGCTAGAGAGGGGGGAGCTGGGGCCAACGTCCTGACTTTC. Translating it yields CSAREGGAGANVLTF.

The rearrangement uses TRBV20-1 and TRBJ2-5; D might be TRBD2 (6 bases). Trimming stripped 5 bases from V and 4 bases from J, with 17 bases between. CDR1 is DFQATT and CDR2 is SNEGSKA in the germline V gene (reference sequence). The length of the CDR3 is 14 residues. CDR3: CSAHRHLGGETQYF. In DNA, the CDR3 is TGCAGTGCTCACCGGCACCTGGGGGGAGAGACCCAGTACTTC.

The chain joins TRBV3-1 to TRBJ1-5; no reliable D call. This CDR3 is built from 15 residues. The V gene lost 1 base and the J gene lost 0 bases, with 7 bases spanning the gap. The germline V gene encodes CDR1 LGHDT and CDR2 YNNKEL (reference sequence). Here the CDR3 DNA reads TGTGCCAGCAGCCAAGCGCTGGATAGCAATCAGCCCCAGCATTTT. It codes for CASSQALDSNQPQHF.

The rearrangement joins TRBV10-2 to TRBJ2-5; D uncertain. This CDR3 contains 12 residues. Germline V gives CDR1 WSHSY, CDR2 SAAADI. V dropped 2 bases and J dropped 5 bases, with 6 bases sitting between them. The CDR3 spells CASSEVGETQYF. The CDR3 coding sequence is TGCGCCAGCAGTGAGGTGGGGGAGACCCAGTACTTC.

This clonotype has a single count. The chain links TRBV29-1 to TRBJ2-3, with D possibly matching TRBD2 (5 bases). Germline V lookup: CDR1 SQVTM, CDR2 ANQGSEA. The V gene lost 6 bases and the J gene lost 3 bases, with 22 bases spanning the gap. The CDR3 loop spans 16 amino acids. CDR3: CSVQPIRGSKTDTQYF. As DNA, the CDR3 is TGCAGCGTCCAGCCCATCCGGGGATCTAAGACAGATACGCAGTATTTT.

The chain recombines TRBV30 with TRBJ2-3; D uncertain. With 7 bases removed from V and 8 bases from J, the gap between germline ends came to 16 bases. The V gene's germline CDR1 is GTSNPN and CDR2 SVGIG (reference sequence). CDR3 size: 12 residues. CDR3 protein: CASNYRAGTQYF. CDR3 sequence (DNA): TGTGCCTCGAATTATCGTGCCGGTACGCAGTATTTT.

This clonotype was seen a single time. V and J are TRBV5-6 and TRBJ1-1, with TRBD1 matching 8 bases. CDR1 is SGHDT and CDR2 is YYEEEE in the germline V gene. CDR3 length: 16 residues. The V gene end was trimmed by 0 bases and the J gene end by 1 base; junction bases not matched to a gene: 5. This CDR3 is CASSLAWGTGNTEAFF. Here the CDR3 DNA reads TGTGCCAGCAGCTTGGCTTGGGGGACAGGGAACACTGAAGCTTTCTTT.

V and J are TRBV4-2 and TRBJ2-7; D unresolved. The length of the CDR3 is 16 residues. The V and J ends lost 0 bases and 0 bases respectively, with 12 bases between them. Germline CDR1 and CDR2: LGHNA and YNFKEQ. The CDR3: CASSQDRAALSYEQYF. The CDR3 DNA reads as TGTGCCAGCAGCCAAGATAGGGCGGCTCTCTCCTACGAGCAGTACTTC.

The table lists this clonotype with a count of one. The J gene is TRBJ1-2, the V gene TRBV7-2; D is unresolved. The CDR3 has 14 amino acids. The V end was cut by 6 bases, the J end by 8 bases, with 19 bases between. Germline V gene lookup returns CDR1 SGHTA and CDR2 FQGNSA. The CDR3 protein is CASSPGWLVNGYTF. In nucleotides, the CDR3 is TGTGCCAGCAGTCCCGGGTGGCTTGTGAACGGCTACACCTTC.

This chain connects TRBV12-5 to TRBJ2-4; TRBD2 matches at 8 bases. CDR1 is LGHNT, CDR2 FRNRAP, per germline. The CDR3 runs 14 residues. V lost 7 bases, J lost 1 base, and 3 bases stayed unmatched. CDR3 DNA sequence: TGTGCTAGTGCCGTAGCGGGGGCCAAAAACATTCAGTACTTC. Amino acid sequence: CASAVAGAKNIQYF.

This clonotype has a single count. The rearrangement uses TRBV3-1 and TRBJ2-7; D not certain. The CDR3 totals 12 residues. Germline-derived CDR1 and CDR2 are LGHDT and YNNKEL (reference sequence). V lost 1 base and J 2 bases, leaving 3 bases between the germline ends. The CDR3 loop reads CASSQATYEQYF. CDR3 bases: TGTGCCAGCAGCCAAGCAACCTACGAGCAGTACTTC.

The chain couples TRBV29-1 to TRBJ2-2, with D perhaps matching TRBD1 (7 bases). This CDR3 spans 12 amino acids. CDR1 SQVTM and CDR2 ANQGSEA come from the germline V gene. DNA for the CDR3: TGCCTCGCGGGACAGATCACCGGGGAGCTGTTTTTT. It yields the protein CLAGQITGELFF.

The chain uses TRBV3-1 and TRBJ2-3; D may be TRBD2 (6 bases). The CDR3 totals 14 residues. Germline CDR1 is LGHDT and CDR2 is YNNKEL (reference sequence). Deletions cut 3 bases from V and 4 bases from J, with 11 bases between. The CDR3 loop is CASSQGAGSDTQYF. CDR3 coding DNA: TGTGCCAGCAGCCAGGGCGCGGGATCAGATACGCAGTATTTT.

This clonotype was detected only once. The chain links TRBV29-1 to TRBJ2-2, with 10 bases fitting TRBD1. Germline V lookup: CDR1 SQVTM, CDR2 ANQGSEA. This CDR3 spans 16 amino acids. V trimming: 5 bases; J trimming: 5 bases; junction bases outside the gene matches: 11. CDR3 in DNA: TGCAGCGTTTCAGGCGACAGGGGGCGCGGGACCGGGGAGCTGTTTTTT. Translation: CSVSGDRGRGTGELFF.

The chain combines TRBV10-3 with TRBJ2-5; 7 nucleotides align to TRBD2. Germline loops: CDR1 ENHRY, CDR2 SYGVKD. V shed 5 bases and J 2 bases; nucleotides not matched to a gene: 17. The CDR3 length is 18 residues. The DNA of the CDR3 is TGTGCCATCAGTCCCACCTCTCGAGGGGACTACCAACAAGAGACCCAGTACTTC. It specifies CAISPTSRGDYQQETQYF.

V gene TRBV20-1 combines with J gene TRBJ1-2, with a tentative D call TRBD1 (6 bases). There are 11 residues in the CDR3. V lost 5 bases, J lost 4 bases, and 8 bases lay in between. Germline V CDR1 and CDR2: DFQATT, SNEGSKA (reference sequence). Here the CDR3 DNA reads TGCAGTGCTCAGGACAGCTATGGCTACACCTTC. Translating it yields CSAQDSYGYTF.

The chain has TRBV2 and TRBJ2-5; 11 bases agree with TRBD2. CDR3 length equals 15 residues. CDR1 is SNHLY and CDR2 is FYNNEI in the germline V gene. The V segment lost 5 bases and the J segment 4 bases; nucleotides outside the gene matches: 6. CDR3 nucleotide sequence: TGTGCCAGCAGTACCTTAGCGGGGGGGCCAGAGACCCAGTACTTC. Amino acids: CASSTLAGGPETQYF.

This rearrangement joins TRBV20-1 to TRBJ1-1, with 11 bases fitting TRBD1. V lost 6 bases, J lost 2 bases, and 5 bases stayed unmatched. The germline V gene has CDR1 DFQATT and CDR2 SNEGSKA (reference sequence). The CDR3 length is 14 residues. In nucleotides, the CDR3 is TGCAGTGCCGGACAGGGGGCTTTAAACACTGAAGCTTTCTTT. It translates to CSAGQGALNTEAFF.

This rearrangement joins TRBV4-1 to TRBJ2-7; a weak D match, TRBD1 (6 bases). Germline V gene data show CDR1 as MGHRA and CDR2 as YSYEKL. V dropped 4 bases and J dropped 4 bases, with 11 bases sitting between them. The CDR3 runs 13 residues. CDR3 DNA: TGCGCCAGCAGCCGCGATCAGGGGTACGAGCAGTACTTC. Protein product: CASSRDQGYEQYF.